The 27 T cell receptor beta chains given below trace back to one sample, sequenced in a study of breast tumors, draining lymph nodes, adjacent tissues. In TCRdb, the multiplex PCR reads were re-called with MiXCR into one record per CDR3 protein. The sample has fewer than 200,000 distinct CDR3 sequences, roughly a third seen once. Axillary draining lymph nodes of breast cancer patients supplied the node samples. The sequencing sample was made of axillary lymph node tissue. The source of these receptors is a female donor with breast cancer. Some clones in this sample may be carry-over from other donors' samples.

The sample holds many counts of this clonotype. The chain has TRBV11-2 and TRBJ2-3; D is ambiguous. V gave up 1 base and J gave up 5 bases, with 7 bases separating them. Germline V lookup: CDR1 SGHAT, CDR2 FQNNGV. The CDR3 is 13 amino acids. The CDR3 reads CASSLVFLDTQYF. The DNA of the CDR3 is TGTGCCAGCAGCTTAGTATTTTTAGATACGCAGTATTTT.

This clonotype was seen many times. The V and J genes are TRBV29-1 and TRBJ2-5, with D maybe TRBD2 (5 bases). The V and J ends lost 7 bases and 5 bases respectively, with 14 bases between them. CDR1 is SQVTM and CDR2 is ANQGSEA in the germline V gene. This CDR3 comprises 12 residues. The CDR3 reads CSGTPDSETQYF. The CDR3, as DNA: TGCAGCGGAACCCCGGACTCGGAGACCCAGTACTTC.

This clonotype came up many times. The chain is built from TRBV7-2 and TRBJ2-7; TRBD1 matches at 7 bases. This CDR3 region has 14 residues. The germline gives CDR1 SGHTA, CDR2 FQGNSA. V shed 0 bases, J shed 3 bases, and the junction held 2 bases outside the gene matches. The CDR3 region is CASSLANRGYEQYF. The CDR3 nucleotides read TGTGCCAGCAGCTTAGCGAACAGGGGCTACGAGCAGTACTTC.

V usage is TRBV10-3 and J usage is TRBJ2-1; D not resolved. This CDR3 contains 14 residues. CDR1 and CDR2 from the germline V gene are ENHRY and SYGVKD. V lost 7 bases and J 0 bases, leaving 10 bases between the germline ends. CDR3 in amino acids: CAIMGVSSYNEQFF. The CDR3, as DNA: TGTGCCATCATGGGTGTAAGCTCCTACAATGAGCAGTTCTTC.

This clonotype was seen many times. The chain employs TRBV27 and TRBJ2-3; no definite D call. V was clipped by 7 bases and J by 3 bases, with 11 bases between them. Germline V gene sequence: CDR1 MNHEY, CDR2 SMNVEV (reference sequence). CDR3 length: 13 amino acids. The CDR3 DNA is TGTGCCAGCAATCAGTACGGGACAGATACGCAGTATTTT. It translates to CASNQYGTDTQYF.

At least ten counts were recorded for this clonotype. The chain joins TRBV28 to TRBJ2-5, with a weak D call TRBD1 (5 bases). With 6 bases removed from V and 5 bases from J, the gap between germline ends came to 16 bases. From germline, CDR1 is MDHEN and CDR2 SYDVKM. The CDR3 has 14 amino acids. The CDR3 is CASSLVGPGETQYF. CDR3 sequence (DNA): TGTGCCAGCAGCCTCGTGGGGCCCGGGGAGACCCAGTACTTC.

A word on this clonotype: A much larger clone differs from this one at a single base, so this may be a read error. This chain uses TRBV28 with TRBJ2-3, with TRBD2 matching over 8 bases. The CDR3 totals 15 residues. The germline gives CDR1 MDHEN, CDR2 SYDVKM. The junction had 9 bases not matched to a gene; V was cut back by 6 bases and J by 4 bases. DNA of the CDR3: TGTGCCAGCAGCCGAGCGGGAGTGGTAGCAGATACGCAGTATTTT. It is translated as CASSRAGVVADTQYF.

The CDR3 coding sequence is TGCAGTGCTGCCGGGACAGTCAACACTGAAGCTTTCTTT. It is translated as CSAAGTVNTEAFF. J is TRBJ1-1 and V is TRBV20-1, with 7 bases identical to TRBD1. Germline trimming cut 5 bases from V and 2 bases from J; bases unmatched to any gene: 5. CDR1 and CDR2 (germline): DFQATT, SNEGSKA (reference sequence). This CDR3 is built from 13 residues.

Remarks on this clonotype: With a much larger clone just one base away, this may be a read error. Because the CDR3 is missing its conserved closing phenylalanine or tryptophan, this is likely a read error. The chain uses TRBV6-1 and TRBJ2-3; maybe TRBD1 (6 bases). Germline CDR1 is MNHNS and CDR2 is SASEGT. V dropped 1 base and J dropped 5 bases, with 13 bases sitting between them. This CDR3 has 15 residues. The CDR3 protein is CASSEGAGERDTQYL. Here the CDR3 DNA reads TGTGCCAGCAGTGAAGGGGCAGGGGAGAGAGATACGCAGTATCTT.

This clonotype was seen at least ten times. This chain links TRBV6-2 or TRBV6-3 with TRBJ2-7; D unresolved. V lost 5 bases and J lost 0, with 17 bases in between. In germline, CDR1 is MNHEY, CDR2 SVGEGT. The CDR3 is made up of 16 amino acids. The CDR3 region has the DNA TGTGCCAGCAGTAGCCTTAGACCAAGGAGCTCCTACGAGCAGTACTTC. Its protein is CASSSLRPRSSYEQYF.

This chain connects TRBV7-9 to TRBJ2-5; tentatively, D is TRBD1 (5 bases). This CDR3 contains 14 residues. V shed 2 bases and J shed 7 bases, with 14 bases lying between them. Germline CDR1 is SEHNR and CDR2 is FQNEAQ (reference sequence). CDR3 sequence (DNA): TGTGCCAGCAGCTTAAGGGGATTCGAAGGGACCCAGTACTTC. It encodes CASSLRGFEGTQYF.

With respect to this clonotype: At one end, the junction sequence differs from germline, possibly due to a read error. The V call is TRBV7-9, the J call TRBJ1-4, with 7 bases that match TRBD1. Germline V gives CDR1 SEHNR, CDR2 FQNEAQ (reference sequence). This CDR3 has 16 residues. The CDR3 DNA reads as TGTGCCAGCAGCGCAACAGGGGTCCAGGTTTATGAAAAACTTTTTTTT. Its protein is CASSATGVQVYEKLFF. Full variable domain (outside the CDR3, taken from reference TRBV7-9 and TRBJ1-4): DTGVSQNPRHKITKRGQNVTFRCDPISEHNRLYWYRQTLGQGPEFLTYFQNEAQLEKSRLLSDRFSAERPKGSFSTLEIQRTEQGDSAMYLCASSATGVQVYEKLFFGSGTQLSVL.

This clonotype was counted many times. The chain combines TRBV2 with TRBJ1-5; D possibly corresponds to TRBD1 (5 bases). CDR3 size: 16 residues. V lost 4 bases, J lost 2 bases, and 15 bases lay in between. The germline gives CDR1 SNHLY, CDR2 FYNNEI. The CDR3 sequence is CASSGGGARGNQPQHF. CDR3 bases: TGTGCCAGCAGTGGAGGCGGGGCTCGGGGCAATCAGCCCCAGCATTTT.

This clonotype was detected many times. The chain couples TRBV18 to TRBJ2-5; TRBD1 agrees at 9 bases. Germline assignment: CDR1 KGHSH and CDR2 LQKENI. There are 15 residues in the CDR3. V lost 3 bases and J lost 7; bases outside the gene matches: 9. This CDR3 reads CASSPDTGGVGTQYF. In DNA, the CDR3 is TGTGCCAGCTCACCGGATACAGGGGGCGTTGGGACCCAGTACTTC.

This clonotype was recorded at least ten times. CDR3 in amino acids: CASSLKETQYF. The DNA for the CDR3 is TGTGCCAGCAGCTTAAAAGAGACCCAGTACTTC. The chain carries TRBV7-2 and TRBJ2-5; D call uncertain. Trimming removed 2 bases at V and 3 bases at J, with 1 base between. The germline gives CDR1 SGHTA, CDR2 FQGNSA. The length of the CDR3 is 11 residues. The full variable domain, completed using reference TRBV7-2 and TRBJ2-5, is GAGVSQSPSNKVTEKGKDVELRCDPISGHTALYWYRQSLGQGLEFLIYFQGNSAPDKSGLPSDRFSAERTGGSVSTLTIQRTQQEDSAVYLCASSLKETQYFGPGTRLLVL.

This clonotype has ten or more counts. The DNA for the CDR3 is TGTGCCAGCAGCTTGGCCGGGCAGGGGGCGCGCCATGAGCAGTTCTTC. Amino acid sequence: CASSLAGQGARHEQFF. V gene TRBV5-4 combines with J gene TRBJ2-1; 8 nucleotides agree with TRBD1. The CDR3 totals 16 residues. Germline CDR1 is SGHNT and CDR2 is YYREEE (reference sequence). Trimming at V came to 0 bases and at J to 8 bases, leaving 10 bases not matched to a gene.

This clonotype occurred many times. This chain links TRBV7-3 with TRBJ2-5; D tentatively fits TRBD1 or TRBD2 (5 bases each). Trimming took off 5 bases at V and 4 bases at J, with 17 bases between the two ends. CDR1 and CDR2 from the germline V gene are SGHTA and FQGTGA. This CDR3 is built from 15 residues. CDR3 sequence reads: CASSPGQAAGETQYF. The CDR3 DNA sequence: TGTGCCAGCAGCCCGGGGCAGGCGGCGGGAGAGACCCAGTACTTC.

This clonotype was picked up many times. The chain combines TRBV4-3 with TRBJ2-7; 10 bases match TRBD1. The CDR3 consists of 15 residues. In germline, CDR1 is LGHNA, CDR2 YSLEER. Germline trimming cut 4 bases from V and 5 bases from J; bases unmatched to any gene: 8. In nucleotides, the CDR3 is TGCGCCAGCAGCCGAACAGGGACAGGGGCCGACGAGCAGTACTTC. Translation gives CASSRTGTGADEQYF.

J is TRBJ2-2 and V is TRBV6-1; 9 nucleotides match TRBD1. CDR1 and CDR2 from the germline V gene are MNHNS and SASEGT. This CDR3 has 13 amino acids. The CDR3 region has the DNA TGTGCAGGGGACAGGGACCCCACCGGGGAGCTGTTTTTT. As protein: CAGDRDPTGELFF.

This chain links TRBV3-1 with TRBJ1-4; D call uncertain. Germline loops: CDR1 LGHDT, CDR2 YNNKEL (reference sequence). This CDR3 is 15 amino acids long. Between the trimmed V and J ends, which lost 1 base and 7 bases, there was a span of 13 bases. The CDR3 reads CASSQVDGDREKLFF. DNA of the CDR3: TGTGCCAGCAGCCAAGTCGATGGTGATCGTGAAAAACTGTTTTTT.

This clonotype occurred a few times. This may stem from a read error, because a much larger clone lies one nucleotide away. This chain joins TRBV5-5 and TRBJ2-3; 7 positions match TRBD2. The CDR3 sequence is 17 residues long. Germline assignment: CDR1 SGHKS and CDR2 YYEKEE (reference sequence). Trimming at V came to 5 bases and at J to 2 bases, leaving 14 bases not matched to a gene. The CDR3 region is CASRFALPAGYTDTQYF. CDR3 coding DNA: TGTGCCAGCAGGTTCGCGTTGCCAGCGGGATACACAGATACGCAGTATTTT.

The rearrangement joins TRBV10-2 to TRBJ1-1; D is uncertain. V lost 4 bases and J lost 6, with 12 bases in between. Germline V gene data show CDR1 as WSHSY and CDR2 as SAAADI. CDR3 length: 13 residues. The CDR3 bases are TGCGCCAGCAGTGTGGTAGGGTTGTCTGAAGCTTTCTTT. Amino acid sequence: CASSVVGLSEAFF.

This clonotype came up many times. The rearrangement joins TRBV20-1 to TRBJ2-6; D not resolved. The germline V gene has CDR1 DFQATT and CDR2 SNEGSKA (reference sequence). The CDR3 has 13 residues. V lost 1 base and J 4 bases, leaving 5 bases between the germline ends. The CDR3 DNA sequence: TGCAGTGCTAGAGGCCCCGGGGCCAACGTCCTGACTTTC. Translation gives CSARGPGANVLTF.

This clonotype was observed many times. The V and J genes are TRBV19 and TRBJ1-6, with D perhaps matching TRBD1 (5 bases). Germline V gene data show CDR1 as LNHDA and CDR2 as SQIVND (reference sequence). V was pared by 5 bases and J by 10 bases, with 12 bases between. CDR3 size: 13 residues. CDR3 in DNA: TGTGCCAGTAGTTCAGGGTCGTACTCACCCCTCCACTTT. As protein: CASSSGSYSPLHF.

This clonotype has at least ten counts. The rearrangement joins TRBV7-8 to TRBJ2-5, with TRBD2 matching 7 bases. The CDR3 runs to 15 residues. Trimming removed 1 base from V and 5 bases from J; junction bases left unmatched: 7. Germline CDR1 SGHVS, CDR2 FQNEAQ. The CDR3 reads CASSLGGRAWETQYF. For the CDR3, the DNA is TGTGCCAGCAGCTTAGGTGGGAGGGCCTGGGAGACCCAGTACTTC.

There are many counts of this clonotype. The rearrangement joins TRBV2 to TRBJ2-7; D ambiguous. Germline V CDR1 and CDR2: SNHLY, FYNNEI. The CDR3 length is 10 residues. V gave up 4 bases and J gave up 7 bases, with 5 bases separating them. For the CDR3, the DNA is TGTGCCAGCAGTGGCCGGGAGCAGTACTTC. Residues: CASSGREQYF. Variable domain in full (rest from reference TRBV2 and TRBJ2-7): EPEVTQTPSHQVTQMGQEVILRCVPISNHLYFYWYRQILGQKVEFLVSFYNNEISEKSEIFDDQFSVERPDGSNFTLKIRSTKLEDSAMYFCASSGREQYFGPGTRLTVT.

About this clonotype itself: Mismatch with germline at one junction end may stem from a read error. The CDR3 sequence: CANSPPRPNSPLHF. The DNA of the CDR3 is TGCGCCAACAGCCCGCCTCGTCCCAATTCACCCCTCCACTTT. This rearrangement joins TRBV4-1 to TRBJ1-6, with D unresolved. The germline CDR1 and CDR2 sequences are MGHRA and YSYEKL. The CDR3 consists of 14 residues.